Included here is one TCR beta chain sequence, with context. Its antigen remains unknown. Isolated per sample were at least 6 million PBMCs. This entry is derived from a study of blood T cells in healthy people across ages. This CDR3 is 15 amino acids long. With 6 bases clipped from V and 5 bases from J, the junction kept 14 bases outside the gene matches. CDR1 is DFQATT, CDR2 SNEGSKA, per germline (reference sequence). A second PCR, run for about 6 to 11 cycles, used a sample-barcoded 5' primer plus a J-beta primer mix. TCRdb passed the 5' RACE reads through MiXCR, listing each CDR3 protein once. The sample lists hundreds of thousands of distinct CDR3 sequences, about 61% occurring once. Whole-study results and caveats: When set beside aged donors, long-lived donors presented more naive CD4+ cells and higher diversity.

The sample comprised blood. This rearrangement joins TRBV20-1 to TRBJ2-5; TRBD2 matches 8 bases. This clonotype originated in a middle-aged man in good health. CDR3 protein: CSASSRGGWGETQYF. CDR3 sequence (DNA): TGCAGTGCATCGTCCCGGGGGGGTTGGGGGGAGACCCAGTACTTC.